The 15 T cell receptor beta chains reported below all come from one sample, sequenced in a study of cytomegalovirus exposure and HLA in healthy donors (dated by TCRdb to the late 2010s). The receptor library was made with the immunoSEQ multiplex PCR assay. For the multiplex PCR, a mixture combining 60 forward primers for TCR Vbeta segments and 13 reverse primers for TCR Jbeta segments was used. TCRdb carries this immuneACCESS record with in-frame sequences only. Its versions omit some clonotypes, under half of them owing to an unresolved V gene in the studies checked, with the rest unexplained. The sample yields about 150,000 clones; more than 70% were counted once. The biggest ten clones account for 3% to 4% of the sample. What was sequenced was PBMCs. All receptors derive from a male donor in good health and CMV-seronegative.

A few counts support this clone. This chain links TRBV28 with TRBJ1-1; weak D call: TRBD1 (6 bases). The CDR3 has 15 amino acids. V dropped 3 bases and J dropped 2 bases, with 13 bases sitting between them. Germline lookup yields CDR1 MDHEN and CDR2 SYDVKM. The CDR3 here is CASSFIDRKNTEAFF. In DNA, the CDR3 is TGTGCCAGCAGTTTCATCGACAGGAAAAACACTGAAGCTTTCTTT. Variable domain in full (rest from reference TRBV28 and TRBJ1-1): DVKVTQSSRYLVKRTGEKVFLECVQDMDHENMFWYRQDPGLGLRLIYFSYDVKMKEKGDIPEGYSVSREKKERFSLILESASTNQTSMYLCASSFIDRKNTEAFFGQGTRLTVV.

This rearrangement joins TRBV7-9 to TRBJ2-3, with D possibly TRBD1 on 6 matching bases. The V gene's germline CDR1 is SEHNR and CDR2 FQNEAQ (reference sequence). V was trimmed by 5 bases and J by 2 bases, leaving 17 bases between them. The CDR3 spans 16 residues. The chain's CDR3 is CASSQGPGVYTDTQYF. The CDR3 coding sequence is TGTGCCAGCAGCCAGGGCCCAGGGGTCTACACAGATACGCAGTATTTT.

The chain couples TRBV6-1 to TRBJ2-3, with 7 bases fitting TRBD2. J lost 0 bases, V lost 0 bases, and 3 bases had no gene match. The germline V gene has CDR1 MNHNS and CDR2 SASEGT. The CDR3 loop spans 16 amino acids. CDR3 nucleotides: TGTGCCAGCAGTGAAGCCGGCGGGGGTAGCACAGATACGCAGTATTTT. This translates into CASSEAGGGSTDTQYF.

This clone was seen a single time. CDR3 loop: CASRKTGTGANVLTF. The CDR3 nucleotides read TGTGCCAGCAGAAAGACAGGGACTGGGGCCAACGTCCTGACTTTC. The rearrangement links TRBV9 to TRBJ2-6; 7 nucleotides line up with TRBD1. J gave up 2 bases and V 5 bases, and 4 bases lay outside the gene matches. CDR3 length equals 15 residues. In germline, CDR1 is SGDLS, CDR2 YYNGEE.

The V call is TRBV28, the J call TRBJ2-1, with 13 bases that match TRBD2. This CDR3 is 15 amino acids long. Germline V gene data show CDR1 as MDHEN and CDR2 as SYDVKM. Trimming removed 3 bases from V and 7 bases from J; junction bases left unmatched: 3. The CDR3 spells CASSLGTSGANEQFF. Here the CDR3 DNA reads TGTGCCAGCAGTTTGGGGACTAGCGGGGCGAATGAGCAGTTCTTC. Complete variable domain (other parts from reference TRBV28 and TRBJ2-1): DVKVTQSSRYLVKRTGEKVFLECVQDMDHENMFWYRQDPGLGLRLIYFSYDVKMKEKGDIPEGYSVSREKKERFSLILESASTNQTSMYLCASSLGTSGANEQFFGPGTRLTVL.

The genes are TRBV30 and TRBJ2-7, with 8 bases matching TRBD2. Germline loops: CDR1 GTSNPN, CDR2 SVGIG (reference sequence). The CDR3 totals 14 residues. The J segment lost 2 bases and the V segment lost 0 bases, leaving 3 bases of the junction unmatched. The CDR3 region has the DNA TGTGCCTGGAGTGTTGCGGGGGGCCCCTACGAGCAGTACTTC. Amino acid sequence: CAWSVAGGPYEQYF.

The rearrangement uses TRBV6-5 and TRBJ2-3; 11 bases line up with TRBD2. The germline V gene encodes CDR1 MNHEY and CDR2 SVGAGI. The V and J ends lost 6 bases and 2 bases, in that order; junction bases with no gene match: 4. The CDR3 is 15 residues long. CDR3 amino acids: CASSWGLADTDTQYF. CDR3 DNA sequence: TGTGCCAGCAGCTGGGGACTAGCGGACACAGATACGCAGTATTTT.

The chain uses TRBV4-1 and TRBJ1-1; tentatively, D is TRBD1 (6 bases). This CDR3 has 14 residues. Looked up from germline, CDR1 is MGHRA and CDR2 is YSYEKL. V was clipped by 4 bases and J by 1 base, with 10 bases between them. CDR3 sequence reads: CASSRKTGNTEAFF. In nucleotides, the CDR3 is TGCGCCAGCAGCCGGAAGACAGGGAACACTGAAGCTTTCTTT.

V is TRBV4-1 and J is TRBJ1-3, with 7 bases aligning to TRBD1. This CDR3 has 15 amino acids. Germline trimming cut 1 base from V and 3 bases from J; bases unmatched to any gene: 3. Per the germline V gene, CDR1 is MGHRA and CDR2 is YSYEKL. The CDR3 is CASSQGQGFGNTIYF. DNA of the CDR3: TGCGCCAGCAGCCAAGGACAGGGCTTTGGAAACACCATATATTTT.

The J gene is TRBJ2-7, the V gene TRBV5-1; 10 positions match TRBD1. The CDR3 is 14 amino acids. After removal of 1 base from V and 3 bases from J, the junction contained 1 base not matched to a gene. Germline CDR1 and CDR2: SGHRS and YFSETQ. CDR3 protein: CASSLRDRGYEQYF. The DNA of the CDR3 is TGCGCCAGCAGCTTGCGGGACAGGGGCTACGAGCAGTACTTC. Using reference TRBV5-1 and TRBJ2-7 for the parts outside the CDR3, the full variable domain is KAGVTQTPRYLIKTRGQQVTLSCSPISGHRSVSWYQQTPGQGLQFLFEYFSETQRNKGNFPGRFSGRQFSNSRSEMNVSTLELGDSALYLCASSLRDRGYEQYFGPGTRLTVT.

V and J are TRBV30 and TRBJ2-2; 8 positions agree with TRBD2. The V gene's germline CDR1 is GTSNPN and CDR2 SVGIG (reference sequence). V lost 2 bases to trimming and J lost 5 bases; unmatched junction nucleotides: 7. This CDR3 contains 15 residues. Here the CDR3 reads CAWSPGTRWTGELFF. CDR3 DNA sequence: TGTGCCTGGAGTCCCGGGACTAGATGGACCGGGGAGCTGTTTTTT.

This clone was picked up a small number of times. V and J are TRBV19 and TRBJ1-3; the D gene is possibly TRBD1 (5 bases). V lost 7 bases and J lost 14, with 24 bases in between. Germline loops: CDR1 LNHDA, CDR2 SQIVND (reference sequence). The CDR3 runs to 14 residues. In DNA form, the CDR3 reads TGTGCCAGTACTGAGCCGGGACGCGGGAAACCCTTATATTTT. Translation gives CASTEPGRGKPLYF.

This clone was observed a handful of times. V is TRBV5-6 and J is TRBJ2-7, with 10 nucleotides matching TRBD2. V was pared by 2 bases and J by 2 bases, with 13 bases of the junction left unmatched. Germline V lookup: CDR1 SGHDT, CDR2 YYEEEE. The CDR3 runs 18 residues. The CDR3: CASSFPPGLAGETYEQYF. The CDR3 DNA reads TGTGCCAGCAGCTTCCCTCCCGGGCTAGCGGGGGAAACCTACGAGCAGTACTTC.

V and J are TRBV5-5 and TRBJ1-2; no clear D. The germline CDR1 and CDR2 sequences are SGHKS and YYEKEE (reference sequence). The V end lost 3 bases, the J end lost 2 bases, and 14 bases lay between the germline ends. The CDR3 runs 15 residues. CDR3 residues: CASSWGGGRNYGYTF. The CDR3, as DNA: TGTGCCAGCAGCTGGGGAGGAGGGAGAAACTATGGCTACACCTTC.

There are a few counts of this clone. The chain couples TRBV6-5 to TRBJ1-1, with 7 bases that match TRBD1. V trimming: 6 bases; J trimming: 4 bases; junction bases outside the gene matches: 11. This CDR3 region has 15 residues. Germline CDR1 and CDR2: MNHEY and SVGAGI. The CDR3 reads CASRADRPGPTEAFF. For the CDR3, the DNA is TGTGCCAGCAGGGCGGACAGGCCCGGCCCCACTGAAGCTTTCTTT.